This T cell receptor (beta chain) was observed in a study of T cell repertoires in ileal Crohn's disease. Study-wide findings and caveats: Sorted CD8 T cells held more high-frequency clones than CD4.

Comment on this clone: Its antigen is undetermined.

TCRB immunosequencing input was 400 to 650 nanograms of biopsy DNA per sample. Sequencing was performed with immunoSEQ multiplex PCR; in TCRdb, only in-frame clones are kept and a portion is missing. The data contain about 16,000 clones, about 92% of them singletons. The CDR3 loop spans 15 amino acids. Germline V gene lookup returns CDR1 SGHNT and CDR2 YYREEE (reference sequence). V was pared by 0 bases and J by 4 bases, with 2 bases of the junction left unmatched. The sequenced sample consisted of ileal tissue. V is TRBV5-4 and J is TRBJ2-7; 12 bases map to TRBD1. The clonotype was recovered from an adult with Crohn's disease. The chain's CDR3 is CASSLVGQGAYEQYF. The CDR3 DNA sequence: TGTGCCAGCAGCTTGGTGGGACAGGGGGCTTACGAGCAGTACTTC.